The 19 T cell receptor beta chains reported below all come from one sample, sequenced in a study of regulatory T cells in long-lasting Graves disease. Investigators prepared the TCR beta libraries by applying iRepertoire HTBI primers and Arm-PCR of CDR3 regions. MiXCR, run by TCRdb on the multiplex PCR reads, gives a single entry per CDR3 protein. This sample has hundreds of thousands of distinct CDR3 sequences, with 9.5% to 15% found just once. Indicated time point: newly diagnosed GD, antithyroid drugs for less than 3 months. There was RNA extracted from PBMCs, and the TCR library was made from it. These data were also filed under a second study, of T cells in Graves' hyperthyroidism and ophthalmopathy.

The specimen was peripheral blood mononuclear cells (PBMCs), collected at new diagnosis, from a patient treated with antithyroid drugs. The origin of the receptors is a woman in her twenties or thirties with Graves disease.

This clonotype was observed at least ten times. The chain couples TRBV20-1 to TRBJ2-1, with 8 bases lining up with TRBD1. The CDR3 is made up of 13 amino acids. V was pared by 7 bases and J by 5 bases, with 7 bases of the junction left unmatched. From germline, CDR1 is DFQATT and CDR2 SNEGSKA (reference sequence). The CDR3 loop reads CSGAGGRHNEQFF. CDR3 sequence (DNA): TGCAGTGGAGCAGGGGGCAGGCACAATGAGCAGTTCTTC.

In its sample, this clonotype was seen many times. The chain is built from TRBV6-1 and TRBJ2-6, with D perhaps matching TRBD2 (6 bases). Germline loops: CDR1 MNHNS, CDR2 SASEGT. CDR3 length equals 17 residues. Trimming left V 7 bases short and J 0 bases short, with 16 bases between. CDR3 nucleotides: TGTGCCAGCACGGAGCGGGTGTTTCTCTCTGGGGCCAACGTCCTGACTTTC. Amino acid sequence: CASTERVFLSGANVLTF.

This clonotype was seen at least ten times. This chain uses TRBV12-3 or TRBV12-4 with TRBJ1-2; 8 nucleotides align to TRBD1. This CDR3 comprises 15 residues. With 7 bases clipped from V and 0 bases from J, the junction kept 7 bases outside the gene matches. The CDR3 DNA is TGTGCCAGCACCTCACCGGGACAGGCTAACTATGGCTACACCTTC. It is translated as CASTSPGQANYGYTF.

In its sample, this clonotype was seen many times. V usage is TRBV5-1 and J usage is TRBJ1-5, with D hard to call. Germline loops: CDR1 SGHRS, CDR2 YFSETQ. Trimming left V 4 bases short and J 2 bases short, with 10 bases between. This CDR3 contains 14 residues. CDR3 bases: TGCGCCAGCAGCCACGTCGGGGGCAATCAGCCCCAGCATTTT. Protein sequence: CASSHVGGNQPQHF.

The chain couples TRBV5-1 to TRBJ2-1; D possibly corresponds to TRBD2 (7 bases). Germline assignment: CDR1 SGHRS and CDR2 YFSETQ. V was cut by 0 bases and J by 2 bases, with 9 bases left in between. The CDR3 spans 15 residues. The CDR3 protein is CASSLEGGAYNEQFF. Here the CDR3 DNA reads TGCGCCAGCAGCTTGGAGGGGGGGGCCTACAATGAGCAGTTCTTC.

This clonotype was seen many times. At one end the junction does not follow the germline gene, possibly because of a read error. This chain links TRBV12-3 or TRBV12-4 with TRBJ2-5; 7 bases align to TRBD2. CDR3 length equals 9 residues. As DNA, the CDR3 is TGTGCCAGCAGGGGGGGGGAGTTCTTC. It is translated as CASRGGEFF.

This clonotype was counted ten times or more. The chain couples TRBV2 to TRBJ2-3; D is unclear. Germline V gene data show CDR1 as SNHLY and CDR2 as FYNNEI. Trimming removed 5 bases from V and 6 bases from J, with 12 bases in between. The CDR3 is made up of 13 amino acids. Written as DNA, the CDR3 is TGTGCCAGCAGTAACAGCCCCGGGGATACGCAGTATTTT. Translated: CASSNSPGDTQYF.

This clonotype came up many times. The V call is TRBV7-9, the J call TRBJ2-1; 9 bases agree with TRBD1. This CDR3 contains 16 residues. The germline CDR1 and CDR2 sequences are SEHNR and FQNEAQ (reference sequence). V lost 4 bases and J lost 3; bases outside the gene matches: 7. The CDR3 loop reads CASSYGTGKNYNEQFF. The CDR3 DNA sequence: TGTGCCAGCAGCTATGGGACAGGGAAGAACTACAATGAGCAGTTCTTC.

This clonotype was counted ten times or more. This chain joins TRBV2 and TRBJ1-5; D call uncertain. V lost 3 bases and J lost 4, with 7 bases in between. The CDR3 is made up of 13 amino acids. Per the germline V gene, CDR1 is SNHLY and CDR2 is FYNNEI. The CDR3 sequence is CASSEETNQPQHF. The CDR3 DNA is TGTGCCAGCAGTGAGGAGACTAATCAGCCCCAGCATTTT.

In this sample, this clonotype turned up many times. The rearrangement joins TRBV30 to TRBJ1-1, with unresolved D. Germline CDR1 and CDR2: GTSNPN and SVGIG (reference sequence). Trimming stripped 7 bases from V and 6 bases from J, with 15 bases between. The CDR3 is 12 residues long. For the CDR3, the DNA is TGTGCCTCCCACGACCAGCGGGCTGAAGCTTTCTTT. Its protein product is CASHDQRAEAFF.

This clonotype was picked up many times. The rearrangement joins TRBV13 to TRBJ2-5; 15 nucleotides line up with TRBD2. The germline CDR1 and CDR2 sequences are PRHDT and FYEKMQ (reference sequence). This CDR3 is built from 17 residues. J gave up 0 bases and V 5 bases, and 4 bases lay outside the gene matches. For the CDR3, the DNA is TGTGCCAGCAGCCCGGGACTAGCGGGAGGCTACCAAGAGACCCAGTACTTC. It codes for CASSPGLAGGYQETQYF. The variable domain in full, with the rest retrieved from reference TRBV13 and TRBJ2-5, is AAGVIQSPRHLIKEKRETATLKCYPIPRHDTVYWYQQGPGQDPQFLISFYEKMQSDKGSIPDRFSAQQFSDYHSELNMSSLELGDSALYFCASSPGLAGGYQETQYFGPGTRLLVL.

In this sample, this clonotype turned up many times. The chain recombines TRBV15 with TRBJ2-1, with D unclear. Per the germline V gene, CDR1 is LNHNV and CDR2 is YYDKDF (reference sequence). This CDR3 comprises 12 residues. V lost 3 bases to trimming and J lost 3 bases, with 3 bases between them. Here the CDR3 reads CATSRVYNEQFF. The CDR3 DNA follows: TGTGCCACCAGCAGGGTCTACAATGAGCAGTTCTTC.

This clonotype was observed at least ten times. This CDR3 reads CAWSPDRAGEQFF. In DNA, the CDR3 is TGTGCCTGGAGTCCTGACAGGGCCGGTGAGCAGTTCTTC. The chain has TRBV30 and TRBJ2-1; 7 nucleotides match TRBD1. This CDR3 has 13 residues. V trimming: 2 bases; J trimming: 9 bases; junction bases outside the gene matches: 7. The germline CDR1 and CDR2 sequences are GTSNPN and SVGIG (reference sequence).

This clonotype was detected ten times or more. The chain couples TRBV6-5 to TRBJ1-3; D not resolved. In germline, CDR1 is MNHEY, CDR2 SVGAGI. The CDR3 contains 13 residues. V lost 4 bases, J lost 7 bases, and 11 bases lay in between. CDR3 region: CASSSDATNTIYF. CDR3 in DNA: TGTGCCAGCAGTTCCGACGCCACCAACACCATATATTTT.

This clonotype has at least ten counts. V usage is TRBV6-2 or TRBV6-3 and J usage is TRBJ2-1; 7 nucleotides align to TRBD1. V was clipped by 6 bases and J by 4 bases; unmatched bases: 3. Germline V lookup: CDR1 MNHEY, CDR2 SVGEGT. The CDR3 totals 13 residues. CDR3 DNA: TGTGCCAGCAGCCAGGGACAGTACAATGAGCAGTTCTTC. It encodes CASSQGQYNEQFF.

This clonotype was seen at least ten times. The rearrangement joins TRBV7-8 to TRBJ2-1; D call uncertain. With 2 bases removed from V and 1 base from J, the gap between germline ends came to 9 bases. The CDR3 sequence is 15 residues long. Germline loops: CDR1 SGHVS, CDR2 FQNEAQ. DNA for the CDR3: TGTGCCAGCAGCTTACAGAAACTATCCTACAATGAGCAGTTCTTC. It encodes CASSLQKLSYNEQFF.

The sample holds many counts of this clonotype. V gene TRBV7-2 combines with J gene TRBJ2-2; D not certain. V shed 0 bases and J shed 5 bases, with 10 bases lying between them. The CDR3 loop spans 15 amino acids. CDR1 and CDR2 (germline): SGHTA, FQGNSA. The CDR3 nucleotides are TGTGCCAGCAGCTTAGCGGTCCAAGATACCGGGGAGCTGTTTTTT. It translates to CASSLAVQDTGELFF. The variable domain in full, with the rest retrieved from reference TRBV7-2 and TRBJ2-2, is GAGVSQSPSNKVTEKGKDVELRCDPISGHTALYWYRQSLGQGLEFLIYFQGNSAPDKSGLPSDRFSAERTGGSVSTLTIQRTQQEDSAVYLCASSLAVQDTGELFFGEGSRLTVL.

This clonotype was recorded a few times. The rearrangement links TRBV4-2 to TRBJ2-7, with TRBD2 as a possible D gene (7 bases). Germline V gene lookup returns CDR1 LGHNA and CDR2 YNFKEQ. CDR3 length: 19 residues. Trimming took off 4 bases at V and 3 bases at J, with 28 bases between the two ends. CDR3: CASSPRGTVWRESFYEQYF. In DNA form, the CDR3 reads TGTGCCAGCAGCCCGAGGGGGACGGTCTGGCGGGAGTCTTTCTACGAGCAGTACTTC.

There are many counts of this clonotype. V gene TRBV10-3 combines with J gene TRBJ2-2, with D perhaps being TRBD1 or TRBD2 (5 bases each). Germline V gene lookup returns CDR1 ENHRY and CDR2 SYGVKD. V gave up 11 bases and J gave up 0 bases, with 13 bases separating them. The CDR3 consists of 14 residues. This CDR3 reads CASTGTANTGELFF. CDR3 nucleotide sequence: TGTGCCTCAACCGGGACGGCGAACACCGGGGAGCTGTTTTTT.